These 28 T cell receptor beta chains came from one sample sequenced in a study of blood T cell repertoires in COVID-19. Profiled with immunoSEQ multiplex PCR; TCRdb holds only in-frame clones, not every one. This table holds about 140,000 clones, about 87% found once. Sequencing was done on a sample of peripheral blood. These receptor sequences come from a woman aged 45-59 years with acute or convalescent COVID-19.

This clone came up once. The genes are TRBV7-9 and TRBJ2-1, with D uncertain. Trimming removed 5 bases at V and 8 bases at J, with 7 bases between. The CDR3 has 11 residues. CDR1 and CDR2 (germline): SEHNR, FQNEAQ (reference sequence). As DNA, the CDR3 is TGTGCCAGCAGCCGGGTCGATGAGCAGTTCTTC. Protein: CASSRVDEQFF.

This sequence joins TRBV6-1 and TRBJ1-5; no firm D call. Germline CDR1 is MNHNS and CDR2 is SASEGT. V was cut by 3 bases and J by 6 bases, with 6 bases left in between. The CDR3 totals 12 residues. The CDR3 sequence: CASSDPLQPQHF. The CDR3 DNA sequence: TGTGCCAGCAGTGACCCACTTCAGCCCCAGCATTTT.

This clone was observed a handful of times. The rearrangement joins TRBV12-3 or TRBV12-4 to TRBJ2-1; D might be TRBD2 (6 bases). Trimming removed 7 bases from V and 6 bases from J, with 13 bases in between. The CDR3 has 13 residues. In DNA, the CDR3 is TGTGCCAGCAAACCCGGGGGTTCCAATGAGCAGTTCTTC. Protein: CASKPGGSNEQFF.

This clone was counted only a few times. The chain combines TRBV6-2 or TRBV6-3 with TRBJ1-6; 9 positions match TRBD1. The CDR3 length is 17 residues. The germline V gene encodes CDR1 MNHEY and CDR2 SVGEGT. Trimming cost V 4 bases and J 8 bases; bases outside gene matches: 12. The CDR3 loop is CASSSGQGVTIDSPLHF. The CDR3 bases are TGTGCCAGCAGTTCGGGACAGGGAGTTACGATTGATTCACCCCTCCACTTT.

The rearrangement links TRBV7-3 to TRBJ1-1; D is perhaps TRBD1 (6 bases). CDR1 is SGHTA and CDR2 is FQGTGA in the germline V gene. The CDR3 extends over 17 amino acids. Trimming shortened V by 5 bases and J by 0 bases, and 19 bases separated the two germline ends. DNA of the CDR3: TGTGCCAGCAGCCCCCAAGCGGGGGGGCCTCTGAACACTGAAGCTTTCTTT. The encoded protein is CASSPQAGGPLNTEAFF.

The CDR3 protein is CASSPPTGTYEQYF. In DNA form, the CDR3 reads TGTGCCAGCAGCCCACCGACAGGGACCTACGAGCAGTACTTC. The gene calls are TRBV7-9 and TRBJ2-7, with 7 bases fitting TRBD1. V was pared by 5 bases and J by 2 bases, with 6 bases of the junction left unmatched. Germline CDR1 and CDR2: SEHNR and FQNEAQ (reference sequence). This CDR3 region has 14 residues.

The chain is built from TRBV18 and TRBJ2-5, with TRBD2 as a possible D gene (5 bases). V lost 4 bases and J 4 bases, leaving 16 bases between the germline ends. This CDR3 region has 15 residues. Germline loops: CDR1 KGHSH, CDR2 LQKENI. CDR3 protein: CASSRGPGGGETQYF. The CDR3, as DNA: TGTGCCAGCTCACGGGGTCCCGGAGGTGGAGAGACCCAGTACTTC. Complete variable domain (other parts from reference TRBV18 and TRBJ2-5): NAGVMQNPRHLVRRRGQEARLRCSPMKGHSHVYWYRQLPEEGLKFMVYLQKENIIDESGMPKERFSAEFPKEGPSILRIQQVVRGDSAAYFCASSRGPGGGETQYFGPGTRLLVL.

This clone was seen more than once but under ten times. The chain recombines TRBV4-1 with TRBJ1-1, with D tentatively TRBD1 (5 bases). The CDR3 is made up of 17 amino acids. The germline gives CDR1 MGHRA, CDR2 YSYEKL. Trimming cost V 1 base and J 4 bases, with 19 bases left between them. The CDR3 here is CASSQVFYRGGRTEAFF. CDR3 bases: TGCGCCAGCAGCCAAGTCTTCTATCGGGGGGGACGCACTGAAGCTTTCTTT.

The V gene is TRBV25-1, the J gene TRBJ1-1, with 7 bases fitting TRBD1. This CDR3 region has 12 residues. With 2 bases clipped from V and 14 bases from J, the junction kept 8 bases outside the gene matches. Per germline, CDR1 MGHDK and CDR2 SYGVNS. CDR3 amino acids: CASSEAIGGVFF. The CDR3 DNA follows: TGTGCCAGCAGTGAAGCTATAGGGGGCGTCTTCTTT.

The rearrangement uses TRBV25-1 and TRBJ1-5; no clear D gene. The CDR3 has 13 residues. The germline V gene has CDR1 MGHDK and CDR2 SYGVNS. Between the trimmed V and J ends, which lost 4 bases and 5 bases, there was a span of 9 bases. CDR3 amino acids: CASSGLRDQPQHF. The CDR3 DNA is TGTGCCAGCAGTGGTCTCCGAGATCAGCCCCAGCATTTT. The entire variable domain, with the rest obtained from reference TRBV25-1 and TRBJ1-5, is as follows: EADIYQTPRYLVIGTGKKITLECSQTMGHDKMYWYQQDPGMELHLIHYSYGVNSTEKGDLSSESTVSRIRTEHFPLTLESARPSHTSQYLCASSGLRDQPQHFGDGTRLSIL.

This chain's CDR3 is CASSVGAESNQPQHF. The CDR3 nucleotides are TGTGCCAGCAGCGTAGGGGCAGAGAGCAATCAGCCCCAGCATTTT. The chain carries TRBV9 and TRBJ1-5; the D is unclear. The germline gives CDR1 SGDLS, CDR2 YYNGEE. V was clipped by 0 bases and J by 1 base, with 8 bases between them. The CDR3 sequence is 15 residues long.

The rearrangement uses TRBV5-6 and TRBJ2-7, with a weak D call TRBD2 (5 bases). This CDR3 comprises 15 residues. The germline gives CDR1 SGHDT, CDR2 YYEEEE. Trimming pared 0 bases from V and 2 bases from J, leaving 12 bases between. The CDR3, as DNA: TGTGCCAGCAGCTTGGTGGCTAGCCGACCCTACGAGCAGTACTTC. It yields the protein CASSLVASRPYEQYF.

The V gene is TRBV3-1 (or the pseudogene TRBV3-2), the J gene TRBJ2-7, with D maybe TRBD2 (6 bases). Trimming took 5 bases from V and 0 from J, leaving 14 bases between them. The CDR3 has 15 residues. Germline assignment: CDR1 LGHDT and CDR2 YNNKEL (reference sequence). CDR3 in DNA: TGTGCCAGCAGCTCCGGGACTTTGAGCTCCTACGAGCAGTACTTC. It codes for CASSSGTLSSYEQYF.

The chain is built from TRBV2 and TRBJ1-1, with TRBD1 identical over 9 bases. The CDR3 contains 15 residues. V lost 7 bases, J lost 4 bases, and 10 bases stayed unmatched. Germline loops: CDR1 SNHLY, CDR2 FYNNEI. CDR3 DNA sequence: TGTGCCAGCATCCGGGACAGGGAACCTGTCACTGAAGCTTTCTTT. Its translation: CASIRDREPVTEAFF.

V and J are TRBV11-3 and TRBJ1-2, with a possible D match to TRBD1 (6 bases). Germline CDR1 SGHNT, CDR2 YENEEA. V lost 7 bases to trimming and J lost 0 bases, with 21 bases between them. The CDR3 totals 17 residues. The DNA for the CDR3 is TGTGCCAGCAACTCCCGACAGGAACACGAACCTAACTATGGCTACACCTTC. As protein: CASNSRQEHEPNYGYTF.

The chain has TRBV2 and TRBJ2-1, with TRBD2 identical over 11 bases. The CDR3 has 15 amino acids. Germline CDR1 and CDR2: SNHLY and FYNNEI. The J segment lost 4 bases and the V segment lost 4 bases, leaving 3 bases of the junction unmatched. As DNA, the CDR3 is TGTGCCAGCAGTGGAGGACTAGCGGGTTACAATGAGCAGTTCTTC. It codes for CASSGGLAGYNEQFF.

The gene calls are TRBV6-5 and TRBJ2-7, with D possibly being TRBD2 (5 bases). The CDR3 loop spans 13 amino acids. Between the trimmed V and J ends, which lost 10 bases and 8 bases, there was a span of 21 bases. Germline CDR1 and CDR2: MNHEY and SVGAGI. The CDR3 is CATSVPGVSQQYF. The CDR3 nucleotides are TGTGCCACTTCGGTCCCCGGGGTTTCTCAGCAGTACTTC.

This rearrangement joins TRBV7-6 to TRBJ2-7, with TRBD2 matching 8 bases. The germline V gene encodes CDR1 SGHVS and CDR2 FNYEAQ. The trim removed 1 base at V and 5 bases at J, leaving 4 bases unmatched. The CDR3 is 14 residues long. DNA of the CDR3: TGTGCCAGCAGCTTAGGTAGCGGGGCCAACGAGCAGTACTTC. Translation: CASSLGSGANEQYF. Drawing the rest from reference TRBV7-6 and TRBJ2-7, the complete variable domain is GAGVSQSPRYKVTKRGQDVALRCDPISGHVSLYWYRQALGQGPEFLTYFNYEAQQDKSGLPNDRFSAERPEGSISTLTIQRTEQRDSAMYRCASSLGSGANEQYFGPGTRLTVT.

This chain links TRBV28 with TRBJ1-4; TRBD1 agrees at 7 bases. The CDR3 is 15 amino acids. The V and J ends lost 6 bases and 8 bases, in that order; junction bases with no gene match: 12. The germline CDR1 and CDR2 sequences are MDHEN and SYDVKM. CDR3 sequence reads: CASRLPGQLREKLFF. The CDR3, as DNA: TGTGCCAGCAGGCTTCCGGGACAGTTACGAGAAAAACTGTTTTTT.

The CDR3 sequence is CASGFRLYTEAFF. CDR3 DNA sequence: TGTGCTAGTGGTTTTCGGTTGTACACTGAAGCTTTCTTT. V and J are TRBV12-5 and TRBJ1-1; unclear D gene. Germline assignment: CDR1 LGHNT and CDR2 FRNRAP. This CDR3 spans 13 amino acids. V was trimmed by 3 bases and J by 3 bases, leaving 8 bases between them.

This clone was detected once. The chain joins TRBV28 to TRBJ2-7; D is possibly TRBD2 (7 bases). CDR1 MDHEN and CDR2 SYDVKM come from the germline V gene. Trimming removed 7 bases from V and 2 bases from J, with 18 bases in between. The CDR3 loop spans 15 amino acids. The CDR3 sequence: CASNQGGAMAYEQYF. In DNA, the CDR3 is TGTGCCAGCAATCAAGGGGGGGCCATGGCCTACGAGCAGTACTTC. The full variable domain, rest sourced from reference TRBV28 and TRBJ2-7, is DVKVTQSSRYLVKRTGEKVFLECVQDMDHENMFWYRQDPGLGLRLIYFSYDVKMKEKGDIPEGYSVSREKKERFSLILESASTNQTSMYLCASNQGGAMAYEQYFGPGTRLTVT.

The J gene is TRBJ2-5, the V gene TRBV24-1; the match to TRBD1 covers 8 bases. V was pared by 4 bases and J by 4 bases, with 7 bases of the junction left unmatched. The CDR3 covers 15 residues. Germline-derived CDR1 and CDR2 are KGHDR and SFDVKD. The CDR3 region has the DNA TGTGCCACCAGTGAGCCTCAGGGGGCAGGAGAGACCCAGTACTTC. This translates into CATSEPQGAGETQYF.

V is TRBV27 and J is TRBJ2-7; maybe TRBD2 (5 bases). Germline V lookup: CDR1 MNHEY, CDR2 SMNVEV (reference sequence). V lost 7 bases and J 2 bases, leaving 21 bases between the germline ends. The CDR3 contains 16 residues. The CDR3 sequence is CASTPGHGEGPYEQYF. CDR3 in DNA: TGTGCCAGCACCCCAGGCCACGGGGAAGGACCCTACGAGCAGTACTTC.

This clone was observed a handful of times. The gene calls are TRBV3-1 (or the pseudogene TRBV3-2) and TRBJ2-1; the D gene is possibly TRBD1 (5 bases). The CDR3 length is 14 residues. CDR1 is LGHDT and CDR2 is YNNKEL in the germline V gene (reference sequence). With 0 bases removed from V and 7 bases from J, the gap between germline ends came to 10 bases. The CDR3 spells CASSQDYSGNEQFF. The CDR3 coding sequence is TGTGCCAGCAGCCAAGATTATTCAGGGAATGAGCAGTTCTTC.

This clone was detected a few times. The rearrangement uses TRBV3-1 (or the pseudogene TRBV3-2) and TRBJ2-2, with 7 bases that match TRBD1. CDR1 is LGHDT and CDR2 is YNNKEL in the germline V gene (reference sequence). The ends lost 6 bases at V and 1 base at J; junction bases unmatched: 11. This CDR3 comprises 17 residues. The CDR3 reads CASRKNPGQQNTGELFF. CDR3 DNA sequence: TGTGCCAGCAGAAAAAACCCGGGACAGCAGAACACCGGGGAGCTGTTTTTT.

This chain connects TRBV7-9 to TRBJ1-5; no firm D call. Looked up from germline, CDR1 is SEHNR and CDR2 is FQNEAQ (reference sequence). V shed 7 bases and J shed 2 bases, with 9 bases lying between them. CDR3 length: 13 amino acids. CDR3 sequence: CASTKGGNQPQHF. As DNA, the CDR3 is TGTGCCAGCACGAAGGGAGGCAATCAGCCCCAGCATTTT.

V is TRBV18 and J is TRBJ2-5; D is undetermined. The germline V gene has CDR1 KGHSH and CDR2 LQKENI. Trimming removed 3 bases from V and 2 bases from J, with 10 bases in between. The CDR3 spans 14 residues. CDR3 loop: CASSPQTDQETQYF. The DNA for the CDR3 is TGTGCCAGCTCACCCCAGACTGATCAAGAGACCCAGTACTTC.

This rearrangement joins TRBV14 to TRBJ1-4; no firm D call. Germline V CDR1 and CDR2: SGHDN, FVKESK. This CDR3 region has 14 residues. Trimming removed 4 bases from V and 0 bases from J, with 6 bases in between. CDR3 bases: TGTGCCAGCAGCCGGCGGGCAACTAATGAAAAACTGTTTTTT. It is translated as CASSRRATNEKLFF.